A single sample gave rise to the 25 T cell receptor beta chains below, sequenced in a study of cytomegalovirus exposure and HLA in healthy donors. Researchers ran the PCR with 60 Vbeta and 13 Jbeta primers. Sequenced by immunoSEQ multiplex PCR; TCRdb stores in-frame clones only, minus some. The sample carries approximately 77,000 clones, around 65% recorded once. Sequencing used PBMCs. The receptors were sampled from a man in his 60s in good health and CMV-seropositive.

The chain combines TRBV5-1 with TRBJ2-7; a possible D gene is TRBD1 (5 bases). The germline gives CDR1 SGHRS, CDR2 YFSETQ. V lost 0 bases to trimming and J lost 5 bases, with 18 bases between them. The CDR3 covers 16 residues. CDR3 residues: CASSLGPQGSRDEQYF. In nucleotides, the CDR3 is TGCGCCAGCAGCTTGGGACCTCAGGGCTCTCGGGACGAGCAGTACTTC.

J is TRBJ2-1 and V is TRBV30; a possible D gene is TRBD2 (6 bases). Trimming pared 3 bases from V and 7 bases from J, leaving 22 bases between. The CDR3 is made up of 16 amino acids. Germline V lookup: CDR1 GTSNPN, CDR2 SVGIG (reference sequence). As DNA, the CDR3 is TGTGCCTGGAGACCCGTGGCGGGGAAGGGGTGGAATGAGCAGTTCTTC. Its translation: CAWRPVAGKGWNEQFF.

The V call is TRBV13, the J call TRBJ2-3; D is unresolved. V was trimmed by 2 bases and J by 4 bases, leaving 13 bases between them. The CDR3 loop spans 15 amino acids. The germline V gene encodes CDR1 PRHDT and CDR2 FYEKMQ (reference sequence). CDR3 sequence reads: CASSLREWASDTQYF. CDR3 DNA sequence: TGTGCCAGCAGCTTACGTGAGTGGGCCTCAGATACGCAGTATTTT. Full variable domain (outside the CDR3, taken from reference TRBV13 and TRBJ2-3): AAGVIQSPRHLIKEKRETATLKCYPIPRHDTVYWYQQGPGQDPQFLISFYEKMQSDKGSIPDRFSAQQFSDYHSELNMSSLELGDSALYFCASSLREWASDTQYFGPGTRLTVL.

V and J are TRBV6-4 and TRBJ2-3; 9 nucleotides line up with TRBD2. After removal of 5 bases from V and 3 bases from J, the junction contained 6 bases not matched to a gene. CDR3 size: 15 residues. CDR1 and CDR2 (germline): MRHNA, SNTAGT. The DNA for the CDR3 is TGTGCCAGCAGTCCCATTAGCGGGGGAACAGATACGCAGTATTTT. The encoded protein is CASSPISGGTDTQYF.

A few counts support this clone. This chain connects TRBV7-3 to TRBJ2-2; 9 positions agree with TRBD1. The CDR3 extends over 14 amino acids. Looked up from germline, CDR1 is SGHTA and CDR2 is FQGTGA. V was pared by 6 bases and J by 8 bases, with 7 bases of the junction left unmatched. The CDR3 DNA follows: TGTGCCAGCAGTTCGACAGGGGGTCGAGGGGAGCTGTTTTTT. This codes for CASSSTGGRGELFF.

CDR3 sequence reads: CASSQGTGSNYGYTF. The CDR3 DNA is TGCGCCAGCAGCCAAGGCACGGGGTCTAACTATGGCTACACCTTC. The chain joins TRBV4-3 to TRBJ1-2, with D unresolved. Germline V gene sequence: CDR1 LGHNA, CDR2 YSLEER. Trimming stripped 1 base from V and 0 bases from J, with 9 bases between. CDR3 length equals 15 residues.

CDR3 in amino acids: CASSATGTNLGEQYF. The CDR3 DNA reads TGTGCCAGCAGTGCTACCGGGACTAACCTTGGCGAGCAGTACTTC. The rearrangement joins TRBV28 to TRBJ2-7; 7 bases agree with TRBD2. This CDR3 region has 15 residues. V lost 5 bases to trimming and J lost 6 bases; unmatched junction nucleotides: 13. CDR1 is MDHEN, CDR2 SYDVKM, per germline.

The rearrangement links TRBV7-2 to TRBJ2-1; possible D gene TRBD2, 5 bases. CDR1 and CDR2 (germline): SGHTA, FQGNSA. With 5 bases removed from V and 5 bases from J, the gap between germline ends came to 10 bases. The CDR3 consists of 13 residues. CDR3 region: CASSVDSDNEQFF. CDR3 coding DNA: TGTGCCAGCAGCGTGGACTCTGACAATGAGCAGTTCTTC.

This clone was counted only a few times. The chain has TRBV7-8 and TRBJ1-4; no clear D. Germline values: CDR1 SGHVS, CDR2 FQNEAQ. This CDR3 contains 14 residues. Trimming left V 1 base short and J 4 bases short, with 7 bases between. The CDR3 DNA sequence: TGTGCCAGCAGCTTAGTCGGTTATAATGAAAAACTGTTTTTT. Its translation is CASSLVGYNEKLFF. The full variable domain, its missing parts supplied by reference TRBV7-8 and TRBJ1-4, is GAGVSQSPRYKVAKRGQDVALRCDPISGHVSLFWYQQALGQGPEFLTYFQNEAQLDKSGLPSDRFFAERPEGSVSTLKIQRTQQEDSAVYLCASSLVGYNEKLFFGSGTQLSVL.

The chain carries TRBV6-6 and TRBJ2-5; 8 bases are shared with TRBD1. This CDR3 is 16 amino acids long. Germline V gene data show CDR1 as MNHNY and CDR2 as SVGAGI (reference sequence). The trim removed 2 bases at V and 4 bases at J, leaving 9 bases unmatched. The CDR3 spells CASSYPDRGGGETQYF. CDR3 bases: TGTGCCAGCAGTTACCCTGACAGGGGTGGTGGAGAGACCCAGTACTTC.

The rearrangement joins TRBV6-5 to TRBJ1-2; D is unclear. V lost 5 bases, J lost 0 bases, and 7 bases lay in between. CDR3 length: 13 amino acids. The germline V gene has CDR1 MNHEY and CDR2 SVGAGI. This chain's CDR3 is CASSLTTNYGYTF. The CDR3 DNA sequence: TGTGCCAGCAGTCTGACAACTAACTATGGCTACACCTTC.

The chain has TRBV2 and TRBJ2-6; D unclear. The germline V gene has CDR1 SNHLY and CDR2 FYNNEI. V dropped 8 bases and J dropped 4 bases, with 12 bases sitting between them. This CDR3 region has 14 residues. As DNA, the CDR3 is TGTGCCAGCTATCGGCGGTCGGGGGCCAACGTCCTGACTTTC. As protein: CASYRRSGANVLTF. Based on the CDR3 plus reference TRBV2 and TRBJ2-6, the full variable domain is EPEVTQTPSHQVTQMGQEVILRCVPISNHLYFYWYRQILGQKVEFLVSFYNNEISEKSEIFDDQFSVERPDGSNFTLKIRSTKLEDSAMYFCASYRRSGANVLTFGAGSRLTVL.

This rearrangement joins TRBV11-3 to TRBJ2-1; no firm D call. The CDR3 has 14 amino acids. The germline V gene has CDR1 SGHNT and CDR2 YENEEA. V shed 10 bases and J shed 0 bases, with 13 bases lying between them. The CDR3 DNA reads TGTGCCATTCTCCTCTCGAGCTCCTACAATGAGCAGTTCTTC. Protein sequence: CAILLSSSYNEQFF.

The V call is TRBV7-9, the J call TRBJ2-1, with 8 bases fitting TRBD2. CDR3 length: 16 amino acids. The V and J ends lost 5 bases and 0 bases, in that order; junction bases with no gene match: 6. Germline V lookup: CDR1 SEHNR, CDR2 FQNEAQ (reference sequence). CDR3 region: CASSIPRGASYNEQFF. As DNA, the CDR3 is TGTGCCAGCAGCATACCGCGGGGGGCCTCCTACAATGAGCAGTTCTTC.

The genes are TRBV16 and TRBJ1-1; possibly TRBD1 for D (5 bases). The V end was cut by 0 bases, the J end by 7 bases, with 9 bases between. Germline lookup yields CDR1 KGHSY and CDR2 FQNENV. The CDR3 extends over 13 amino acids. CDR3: CASSQSNRFEAFF. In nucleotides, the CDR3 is TGTGCCAGCAGCCAATCTAACAGGTTTGAAGCTTTCTTT.

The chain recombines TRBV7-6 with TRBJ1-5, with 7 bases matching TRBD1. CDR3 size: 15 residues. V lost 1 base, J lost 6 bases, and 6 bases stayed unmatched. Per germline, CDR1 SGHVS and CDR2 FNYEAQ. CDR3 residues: CASSLGQGLGQPQHF. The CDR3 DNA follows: TGTGCCAGCAGCTTAGGACAGGGTTTGGGTCAGCCCCAGCATTTT.

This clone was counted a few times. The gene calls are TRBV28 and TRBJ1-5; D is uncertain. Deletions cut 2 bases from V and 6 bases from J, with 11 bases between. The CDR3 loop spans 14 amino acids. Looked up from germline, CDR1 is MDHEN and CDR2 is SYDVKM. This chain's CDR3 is CASSLELLRQPQHF. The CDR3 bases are TGTGCCAGCAGTTTAGAACTCCTTCGTCAGCCCCAGCATTTT.

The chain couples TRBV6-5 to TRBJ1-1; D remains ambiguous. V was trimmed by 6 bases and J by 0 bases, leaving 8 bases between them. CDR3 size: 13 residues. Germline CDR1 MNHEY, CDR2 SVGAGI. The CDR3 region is CASRASLNTEAFF. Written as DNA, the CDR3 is TGTGCCAGCAGGGCTAGTCTGAACACTGAAGCTTTCTTT.

CDR3 coding DNA: TGCGCCAGCAGCTCCGGGACAGGGCCTACTAGCGGGATCGCAGATACGCAGTATTTT. It translates to CASSSGTGPTSGIADTQYF. The rearrangement links TRBV10-1 to TRBJ2-3; D is possibly TRBD2 (10 bases). The CDR3 totals 19 residues. V was clipped by 6 bases and J by 4 bases, with 29 bases between them. Germline V gene data show CDR1 as WNHNN and CDR2 as SYGVQD (reference sequence).

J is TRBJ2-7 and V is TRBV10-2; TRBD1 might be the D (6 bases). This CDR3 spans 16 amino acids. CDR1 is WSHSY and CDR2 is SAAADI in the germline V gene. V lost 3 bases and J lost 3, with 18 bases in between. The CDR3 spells CASSDWGAGDSYEQYF. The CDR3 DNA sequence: TGCGCCAGCAGTGACTGGGGCGCAGGGGATAGCTACGAGCAGTACTTC.

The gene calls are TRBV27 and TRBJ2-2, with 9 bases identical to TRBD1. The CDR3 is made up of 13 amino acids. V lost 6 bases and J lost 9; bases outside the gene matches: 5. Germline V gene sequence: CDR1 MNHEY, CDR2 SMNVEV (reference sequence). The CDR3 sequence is CASSRTGVRELFF. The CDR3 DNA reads TGTGCCAGCAGCCGGACAGGGGTCAGGGAGCTGTTTTTT.

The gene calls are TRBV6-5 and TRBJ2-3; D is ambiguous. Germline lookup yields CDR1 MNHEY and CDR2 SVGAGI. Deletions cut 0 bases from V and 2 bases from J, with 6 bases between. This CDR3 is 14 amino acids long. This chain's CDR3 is CASSYSAPTDTQYF. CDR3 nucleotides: TGTGCCAGCAGTTACTCAGCCCCCACAGATACGCAGTATTTT.

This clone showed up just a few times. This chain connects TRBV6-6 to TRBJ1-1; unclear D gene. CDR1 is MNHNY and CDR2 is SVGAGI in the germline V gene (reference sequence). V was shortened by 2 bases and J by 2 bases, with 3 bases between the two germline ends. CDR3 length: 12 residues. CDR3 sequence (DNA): TGTGCCAGCAGTTACCTAAACACTGAAGCTTTCTTT. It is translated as CASSYLNTEAFF.

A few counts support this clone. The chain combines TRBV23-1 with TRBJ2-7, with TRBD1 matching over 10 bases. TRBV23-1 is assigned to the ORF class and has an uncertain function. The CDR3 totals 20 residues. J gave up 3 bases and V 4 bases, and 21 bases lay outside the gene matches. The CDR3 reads CASSPTNRPGTGEAYYEQYF. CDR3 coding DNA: TGCGCCAGCAGTCCCACAAACCGACCCGGGACAGGGGAGGCCTACTACGAGCAGTACTTC.

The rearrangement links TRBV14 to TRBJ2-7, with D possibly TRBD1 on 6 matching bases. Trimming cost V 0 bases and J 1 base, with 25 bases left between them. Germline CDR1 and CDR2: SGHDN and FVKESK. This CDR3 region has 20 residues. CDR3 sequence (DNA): TGTGCCAGCAGCCAAGAAATGCCGAATCAAGCACAGGGCGTTTCCTACGAGCAGTACTTC. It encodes CASSQEMPNQAQGVSYEQYF.